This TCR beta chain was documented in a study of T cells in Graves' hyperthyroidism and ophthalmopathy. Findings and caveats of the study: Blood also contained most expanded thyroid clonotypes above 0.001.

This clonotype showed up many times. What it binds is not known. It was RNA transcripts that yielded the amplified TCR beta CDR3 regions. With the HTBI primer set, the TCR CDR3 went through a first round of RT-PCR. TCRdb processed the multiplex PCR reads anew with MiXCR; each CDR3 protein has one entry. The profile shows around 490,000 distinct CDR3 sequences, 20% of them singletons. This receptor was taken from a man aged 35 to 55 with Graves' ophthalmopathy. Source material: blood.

For the CDR3, the DNA is TGTGCCAGCAGCATAGAACCCTCTGGAAACACCATATATTTT. Its translation is CASSIEPSGNTIYF. This chain links TRBV6-1 with TRBJ1-3; no clear D gene. V was clipped by 6 bases and J by 0 bases, with 9 bases between them. CDR3 length: 14 residues. The germline CDR1 and CDR2 sequences are MNHNS and SASEGT.